This T cell receptor beta chain derives from a study of cytomegalovirus exposure and HLA in healthy donors. Study findings and constraints: A further, later analysis showed that HLA-associated TCR beta chains (compared with equally common others) were more clonally expanded. The study designated 164 TCR beta chains cytomegalovirus-associated.

Germline CDR1 and CDR2: SQVTM and ANQGSEA. The CDR3 is 12 residues long. The ends lost 6 bases at V and 3 bases at J; junction bases unmatched: 4. Notes on this clone: Its target is not known.

In the PCR, 60 Vbeta and 13 Jbeta primers were used. Some clones are missing from TCRdb's copy, which holds only in-frame ones; the method was immunoSEQ multiplex PCR. The sample has over 150,000 clones, roughly 80% seen once; the top ten hold roughly 12%. The chain employs TRBV29-1 and TRBJ2-5, with 7 bases aligning to TRBD1. Specimen: PBMCs. The source of this sequence is a man aged 25 to 40 in good health and CMV-seropositive. CDR3 loop: CSVRTGEETQYF. The CDR3 DNA reads TGCAGCGTGAGGACAGGTGAAGAGACCCAGTACTTC.